Presented here are 8 T cell receptor beta chains from one specimen sequenced in a study of cytomegalovirus exposure and HLA in healthy donors. The PCR contained 60 Vbeta and 13 Jbeta primers. The protocol was immunoSEQ multiplex PCR, while the TCRdb copy is restricted to in-frame clones and leaves out a portion. The table has roughly 99,000 clones, approximately 76% seen once. Sequencing was done on a sample of PBMCs. These receptors all stem from a man younger than 35 in good health and CMV-seronegative.

V is TRBV19 and J is TRBJ2-1; TRBD1 matches 9 bases. Germline assignment: CDR1 LNHDA and CDR2 SQIVND (reference sequence). With 1 base clipped from V and 9 bases from J, the junction kept 7 bases outside the gene matches. The CDR3 is 15 residues long. CDR3 DNA sequence: TGTGCCAGTAGTATAGGGGACAGGGATACAAGTGAGCAGTTCTTC. Its protein is CASSIGDRDTSEQFF.

This chain connects TRBV15 to TRBJ1-4, with D perhaps TRBD1 (6 bases). Trimming took off 0 bases at V and 3 bases at J, with 8 bases between the two ends. Germline loops: CDR1 LNHNV, CDR2 YYDKDF (reference sequence). This CDR3 is built from 15 residues. For the CDR3, the DNA is TGTGCCACCAGCAGAGATGGACAGCCTAATGAAAAACTGTTTTTT. Protein sequence: CATSRDGQPNEKLFF.

The CDR3 protein is CASSGTANEQYF. The CDR3 coding sequence is TGTGCCAGCAGTGGAACAGCCAACGAGCAGTACTTC. This chain connects TRBV2 to TRBJ2-7; D ambiguous. Per germline, CDR1 SNHLY and CDR2 FYNNEI. The CDR3 covers 12 residues. Trimming removed 4 bases from V and 5 bases from J, with 9 bases in between.

V and J are TRBV15 and TRBJ2-6; possibly TRBD2 for D (6 bases). The CDR3 runs 18 residues. Trimming pared 5 bases from V and 0 bases from J, leaving 17 bases between. Germline V CDR1 and CDR2: LNHNV, YYDKDF (reference sequence). For the CDR3, the DNA is TGTGCCACCAGCGACGCGGGATCCTCGAACTCTGGGGCCAACGTCCTGACTTTC. It yields the protein CATSDAGSSNSGANVLTF. The full variable domain, rest sourced from reference TRBV15 and TRBJ2-6, is DAMVIQNPRYQVTQFGKPVTLSCSQTLNHNVMYWYQQKSSQAPKLLFHYYDKDFNNEADTPDNFQSRRPNTSFCFLDIRSPGLGDTAMYLCATSDAGSSNSGANVLTFGAGSRLTVL.

In its sample, this clone was seen once. The rearrangement links TRBV7-2 to TRBJ1-3; 8 bases line up with TRBD1. Losses at the gene ends were 4 bases for V and 2 bases for J; bases not matched to a gene: 4. In germline, CDR1 is SGHTA, CDR2 FQGNSA. The CDR3 has 15 amino acids. CDR3 protein: CASSSSGGPGNTIYF. CDR3 nucleotides: TGTGCCAGCAGCTCCTCAGGGGGCCCTGGAAACACCATATATTTT.

The chain employs TRBV13 and TRBJ2-1, with D hard to call. Looked up from germline, CDR1 is PRHDT and CDR2 is FYEKMQ (reference sequence). This CDR3 is 16 amino acids long. V shed 2 bases and J shed 0 bases, with 11 bases lying between them. Written as DNA, the CDR3 is TGTGCCAGCAGCTTATCGGCGGTTCCCTCCTACAATGAGCAGTTCTTC. This encodes CASSLSAVPSYNEQFF.

The chain is built from TRBV18 and TRBJ2-2; 7 nucleotides align to TRBD2. The V gene's germline CDR1 is KGHSH and CDR2 LQKENI. This CDR3 has 15 amino acids. The ends lost 2 bases at V and 2 bases at J; junction bases unmatched: 2. CDR3 bases: TGTGCCAGCTCACCAAAGGGACTAAACACCGGGGAGCTGTTTTTT. It is translated as CASSPKGLNTGELFF.

The chain carries TRBV6-1 and TRBJ1-5; weak D call: TRBD1 (5 bases). V was shortened by 3 bases and J by 10 bases, with 13 bases between the two germline ends. Germline V gene lookup returns CDR1 MNHNS and CDR2 SASEGT. The CDR3 is made up of 13 amino acids. DNA of the CDR3: TGTGCCAGCAGTGATGACAGCTTAGGCCCCCAGCATTTT. Its protein is CASSDDSLGPQHF.